This T cell receptor (beta chain) was obtained from a study of shared clonotypes between healthy human individuals. The V gene lost 0 bases and the J gene lost 11 bases, with 16 bases spanning the gap. The CDR3 runs to 13 residues. The germline CDR1 and CDR2 sequences are SQVTM and ANQGSEA. Unsorted PBMC replicate PCRs used roughly 270 ng DNA, tens of thousands of T cell genomes. Researchers sequenced unsorted PBMC DNA using ten immunoSEQ deep assay plates. Some clones are missing from TCRdb's copy, which holds only in-frame ones; the method was immunoSEQ multiplex PCR. The repertoire has 400,000 to 600,000 clones, about 80% of them found once; the top ten carry under 15%.

The clonotype originates from a woman aged 40 to 49 in good health. Some clones in this sample may be carry-over from other donors' samples. The specimen was PBMCs. The chain couples TRBV29-1 to TRBJ2-5, with D maybe TRBD2 (5 bases). DNA for the CDR3: TGCAGCGTTGAAGATCGTGAAAGTGGGGAGCAGTACTTC. It encodes CSVEDRESGEQYF.